The entry that follows covers one T cell receptor beta chain sequence. This specimen belongs to a study of blood T cell repertoires in COVID-19. About the research overall: The study drew acute and convalescent COVID-19 samples from the United States, Italy and Spain. In each case, the material was cDNA or gDNA derived from T cells, B-cell-depleted T cells, or PBMCs.

Authors' data handling: Counts of nucleated cells, estimated from reference gene primer amplification, were obtained. Profiling relied on immunoSEQ multiplex PCR, and the TCRdb table lists in-frame clones only, not all of them. V, J and clone size were drawn from that table, and D and trimming were deduced from the DNA. The table records more than 9,500 clones, 82% of them present only once. Germline V gives CDR1 MGHRA, CDR2 YSYEKL. The V and J ends lost 1 base and 1 base, in that order; junction bases with no gene match: 10. This CDR3 is 17 amino acids long. The sequencing sample was made of peripheral blood. The TCR sequence derives from a woman in her sixties with acute or convalescent COVID-19. The rearrangement uses TRBV4-1 and TRBJ2-7; 7 bases are a match to TRBD1. CDR3 sequence (DNA): TGCGCCAGCAGCCAAGGAACAACCGGGACAGCTTCCTACGAGCAGTACTTC. Amino acid sequence: CASSQGTTGTASYEQYF.